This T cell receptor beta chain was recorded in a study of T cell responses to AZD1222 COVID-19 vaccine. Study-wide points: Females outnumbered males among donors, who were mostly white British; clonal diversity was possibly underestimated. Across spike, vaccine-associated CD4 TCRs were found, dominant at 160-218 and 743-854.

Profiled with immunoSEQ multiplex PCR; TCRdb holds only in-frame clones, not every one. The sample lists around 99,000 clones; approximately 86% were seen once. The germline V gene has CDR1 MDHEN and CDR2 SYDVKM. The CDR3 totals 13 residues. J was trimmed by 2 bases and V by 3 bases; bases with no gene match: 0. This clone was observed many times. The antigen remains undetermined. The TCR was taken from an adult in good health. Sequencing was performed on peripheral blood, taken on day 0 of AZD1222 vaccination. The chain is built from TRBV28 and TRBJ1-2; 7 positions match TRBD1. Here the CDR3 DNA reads TGTGCCAGCAGTTTGGGACAGAACTATGGCTACACCTTC. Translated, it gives CASSLGQNYGYTF.